This note documents a single T cell receptor beta chain sequence. No antigen is known for it. No much larger clonotype is one base removed from it; base qualities were not supplied. The source of the sample is a study of PD-1 blockade in classical Hodgkin lymphoma (dated by TCRdb to about 2020). For context, the study as a whole: Nivolumab dosing was 3 mg/kg intravenously every 2 weeks, continuing until either disease progression or unacceptable toxicity. The study used TCR beta sequencing and CyTOF to define a peripheral blood immune signature of response to PD-1 blockade in classical Hodgkin lymphoma.

Paper-wide results and their limitations: The study covered only a single clinical trial cohort, and the causes of the repertoire differences, possibly disease activity or prior therapy, were still not defined. Baseline TCR diversity was reported to be lower in newly diagnosed patients than in healthy donors and to be lower still in relapsed/refractory patients. Lower diversity was seen in patients whose nivolumab began less than 1 year after ASCT, and these patients were left out of later analyses so that immune reconstitution would not confound the results. Trial patients with a complete response had baseline diversity similar to that of newly diagnosed patients, while partial responders and progressors had significantly lower diversity. CD4+ but not CD8+ TCR diversity rose significantly by C4D1 (p=0.0027 vs p=0.16), most apparent in complete responders (p=0.02).

Genomic DNA was isolated using the Qiagen DNeasy kit from unsorted PBMCs as well as from negatively selected CD4+ and CD8+ fractions. TCR beta CDR3 regions were amplified by immunoSEQ multiplex PCR using primers annealing to V and J segments. A synthetic immune receptor repertoire was used to minimize amplification bias, and remaining bias was computationally removed after sequencing. Regarding the original processing steps: Repertoire diversity was quantified as the Shannon entropy index using custom Python scripts. The unsorted, CD4+ and CD8+ repertoires were each analyzed separately, with the exception of combined analyses, where CD4+ and CD8+ sequences were merged in silico. Clonal expansion was defined as at least a 2-fold frequency increase after treatment relative to C1D1, with a pseudocount of 0.5 for undetected baseline clones. Singleton clones were defined as clones with 0 or 1 copy at C1D1, and non-singleton clones were defined as clones with 2 or more copies. Clones expanded in unsorted samples were assigned a CD4+, CD8+ or unknown annotation through matching of protein sequences in sorted samples from the same patient. Wilcoxon tests on paired samples were used to test diversity changes from C1D1 to C4D1. TCRdb took over this immuneACCESS table, retaining in-frame rearrangements with V and J assigned. Such tables are incomplete; in checked studies, under half of the missing clones stem from an unresolved V gene, and the remainder is unexplained. The V and J calls and clone size come from that table; D and trimming were worked out from the DNA. The sample has around 13,000 clones on record, more than 85% of them singletons. The top ten hold roughly 20% of the sample.

CDR1 and CDR2 are drawn from the germline V gene (reference sequence): LNHDA, SQIVND. V lost 7 bases and J lost 0 bases, and the count of bases not matched to a germline gene is 8. Taken from cysteine to phenylalanine, the CDR3 has 15 residues. The only DNA kept is the CDR3, 45 bases in frame from the first base. Reading the label with the study, this specimen's time point is: cycle 1 day 1 (C1D1), immediately before nivolumab initiation. Every trial patient had relapsed following autologous stem cell transplantation, and prior brentuximab vedotin exposure was what differed among cohorts A, B and C. The trial cohort comprised approximately 55 patients with relapsed/refractory classical Hodgkin lymphoma whose best overall responses were complete response, partial response or progressive disease. In the multi-cohort phase II CheckMate 205 trial, trial patients received single-agent nivolumab. Best overall response was determined by an independent review committee according to the 2007 International Working Group response criteria. Trial PBMCs were collected just before the start of nivolumab (C1D1) and during therapy at cycle 2 day 1 and cycle 4 day 1. Peripheral blood was collected in 8 mL Vacutainer Cell Preparation Tubes, from which PBMCs were isolated by centrifugation and then cryopreserved.

This receptor was taken from a human donor with classical Hodgkin lymphoma. Recombination connected TRBV19 to TRBJ2-7; TRBD1 matches 8 bases in the middle. Sequencing was performed on peripheral blood mononuclear cells (PBMCs), taken at baseline. The CDR3 loop reads CASTSWTGNSYEQYF. The DNA sequence is as follows: TGTGCCAGTACCTCATGGACAGGGAACTCCTACGAGCAGTACTTC.